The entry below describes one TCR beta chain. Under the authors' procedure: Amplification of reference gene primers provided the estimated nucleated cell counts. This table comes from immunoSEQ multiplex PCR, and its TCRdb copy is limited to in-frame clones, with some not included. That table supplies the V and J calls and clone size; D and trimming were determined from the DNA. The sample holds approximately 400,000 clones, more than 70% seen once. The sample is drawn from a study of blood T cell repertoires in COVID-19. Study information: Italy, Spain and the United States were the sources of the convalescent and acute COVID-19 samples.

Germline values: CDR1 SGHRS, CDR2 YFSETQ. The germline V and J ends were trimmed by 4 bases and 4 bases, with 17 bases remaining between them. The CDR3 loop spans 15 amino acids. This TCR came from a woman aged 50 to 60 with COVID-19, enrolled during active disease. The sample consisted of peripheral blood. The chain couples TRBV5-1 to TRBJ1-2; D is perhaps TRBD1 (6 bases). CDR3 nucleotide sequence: TGCGCCAGCAGCGTTGGACAGCTCAAGGGCTATGGCTACACCTTC. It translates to CASSVGQLKGYGYTF.